What follows are 9 T cell receptor beta chains derived from one specimen sequenced in a study of OX40 agonist ivuxolimab in advanced cancers. Profiled with immunoSEQ multiplex PCR; TCRdb holds only in-frame clones, not every one. The sample contains more than 65,000 clones, around 94% of which appear only once. This sample comprised CD4+ or CD8+ T cells sorted from blood, obtained in a trial of the OX40 agonist ivuxolimab. These receptors were taken from an adult with an advanced solid tumor such as melanoma, head and neck, liver or kidney cancer.

This sequence joins TRBV7-3 and TRBJ2-2; 8 nucleotides agree with TRBD1. Germline CDR1 SGHTA, CDR2 FQGTGA. With V trimmed by 3 bases and J by 2 bases, 11 bases remained unmatched. The CDR3 totals 18 residues. CDR3: CASSFPSMTGENTGELFF. The DNA for the CDR3 is TGTGCCAGCAGCTTTCCTAGTATGACAGGGGAAAACACCGGGGAGCTGTTTTTT.

The gene calls are TRBV6-5 and TRBJ1-1; D is unclear. V lost 0 bases to trimming and J lost 7 bases, with 12 bases between them. The CDR3 covers 14 residues. The germline CDR1 and CDR2 sequences are MNHEY and SVGAGI. Here the CDR3 reads CASSYSMGPREAFF. DNA of the CDR3: TGTGCCAGCAGTTACTCGATGGGCCCACGTGAAGCTTTCTTT.

The chain is built from TRBV7-8 and TRBJ2-5; D is unclear. The length of the CDR3 is 13 residues. CDR1 SGHVS and CDR2 FQNEAQ come from the germline V gene. V was shortened by 2 bases and J by 4 bases, with 8 bases between the two germline ends. The CDR3 spells CASSLWNPETQYF. CDR3 sequence (DNA): TGTGCCAGCAGCTTATGGAACCCAGAGACCCAGTACTTC.

This clone has only one observation. Written as DNA, the CDR3 is TGTGCCAGCAGCCAAGAAGCGGCCTCCTACGAGCAGTACTTC. Protein sequence: CASSQEAASYEQYF. The gene calls are TRBV4-2 and TRBJ2-7, with D perhaps TRBD2 (5 bases). The germline V and J ends were trimmed by 0 bases and 0 bases, with 6 bases remaining between them. This CDR3 has 14 amino acids. Germline values: CDR1 LGHNA, CDR2 YNFKEQ.

The chain employs TRBV4-3 and TRBJ2-1, with 10 bases identical to TRBD1. CDR3 length equals 14 residues. Germline loops: CDR1 LGHNA, CDR2 YSLEER. The V segment lost 3 bases and the J segment 9 bases; nucleotides outside the gene matches: 5. CDR3 residues: CASSHGTGVGEQFF. CDR3 bases: TGCGCCAGCAGCCATGGGACAGGGGTTGGTGAGCAGTTCTTC.

This clone was recorded a few times. This chain joins TRBV29-1 and TRBJ2-2; D is undetermined. V dropped 5 bases and J dropped 3 bases, with 4 bases sitting between them. This CDR3 has 11 amino acids. CDR1 is SQVTM, CDR2 ANQGSEA, per germline. The CDR3 loop reads CSVHYTGELFF. CDR3 coding DNA: TGCAGCGTTCATTACACCGGGGAGCTGTTTTTT.

In DNA form, the CDR3 reads TGTGCCACCCAGTTTAGTTTAACCTCAACTAATGAAAAACTGTTTTTT. This sequence encodes CATQFSLTSTNEKLFF. The J gene is TRBJ1-4, the V gene TRBV28; D gene unclear. The germline V and J ends were trimmed by 10 bases and 0 bases, with 18 bases remaining between them. Germline V gene sequence: CDR1 MDHEN, CDR2 SYDVKM. This CDR3 region has 16 residues. Full variable domain (remainder filled in from reference TRBV28 and TRBJ1-4): DVKVTQSSRYLVKRTGEKVFLECVQDMDHENMFWYRQDPGLGLRLIYFSYDVKMKEKGDIPEGYSVSREKKERFSLILESASTNQTSMYLCATQFSLTSTNEKLFFGSGTQLSVL.

V gene TRBV7-6 combines with J gene TRBJ2-7, with D possibly being TRBD1 or TRBD2 (5 bases each). Trimming pared 3 bases from V and 3 bases from J, leaving 12 bases between. The length of the CDR3 is 14 residues. Germline V gives CDR1 SGHVS, CDR2 FNYEAQ. The CDR3 reads CASSFSGAYYEQYF. CDR3 nucleotide sequence: TGTGCCAGCAGCTTTTCCGGGGCTTACTACGAGCAGTACTTC.

The sample holds one count of this clone. The chain combines TRBV11-2 with TRBJ2-1, with D possibly being TRBD2 (5 bases). The germline V gene encodes CDR1 SGHAT and CDR2 FQNNGV. Trimming removed 4 bases at V and 8 bases at J, with 12 bases between. CDR3 size: 13 residues. In DNA, the CDR3 is TGTGCCAGCAGCTCGGGTCCAGCGGATGAGCAGTTCTTC. Translating it yields CASSSGPADEQFF.